Presented here are 30 T cell receptor beta chains from one specimen sequenced in a study of blood T cell repertoires in COVID-19. The method was immunoSEQ multiplex PCR; TCRdb's version includes in-frame clones alone and lacks a portion of them. In the table there are hundreds of thousands of clones, more than 70% of which are singletons. Sequencing used peripheral blood. The receptors shown here come from a woman aged 50 to 60 with COVID-19, enrolled during active disease.

The chain recombines TRBV18 with TRBJ2-3; D perhaps matches TRBD1 (7 bases). This CDR3 spans 17 amino acids. The germline V gene has CDR1 KGHSH and CDR2 LQKENI. V gave up 0 bases and J gave up 3 bases, with 16 bases separating them. The CDR3 nucleotides read TGTGCCAGCTCACCACCGGAGGGGGCTGGTCTGACAGATACGCAGTATTTT. Its translation: CASSPPEGAGLTDTQYF.

The gene calls are TRBV2 and TRBJ2-5; perhaps TRBD2 as D (5 bases). Trimming stripped 0 bases from V and 6 bases from J, with 11 bases between. CDR1 SNHLY and CDR2 FYNNEI come from the germline V gene. The CDR3 runs 14 residues. The CDR3 DNA sequence: TGTGCCAGCAGTGAAGCGCGAGGGCTCCAGACCCAGTACTTC. Protein sequence: CASSEARGLQTQYF.

Regarding this clone: The same CDR3 can be traced to other DNA sequences in this sample. The V call is TRBV25-1, the J call TRBJ1-2; D perhaps matches TRBD1 (5 bases). The V end lost 3 bases, the J end lost 4 bases, and 9 bases lay between the germline ends. Germline loops: CDR1 MGHDK, CDR2 SYGVNS. The CDR3 is 13 residues long. The CDR3 bases are TGTGCCAGCAGTGAGGGGGGAAGCTATGGCTACACCTTC. This translates into CASSEGGSYGYTF.

The chain has TRBV7-2 and TRBJ2-5, with 7 bases lining up with TRBD2. Germline V gene data show CDR1 as SGHTA and CDR2 as FQGNSA. V gave up 3 bases and J gave up 4 bases; unmatched junction bases: 5. The CDR3 totals 14 residues. CDR3 sequence: CASSLGGRRETQYF. The CDR3 coding sequence is TGTGCCAGCAGCTTGGGAGGGCGTAGAGAGACCCAGTACTTC.

This clone was seen ten or more times. The V call is TRBV10-3, the J call TRBJ2-7; TRBD2 matches at 8 bases. Germline values: CDR1 ENHRY, CDR2 SYGVKD. The CDR3 spans 14 residues. The V segment lost 9 bases and the J segment 5 bases; nucleotides outside the gene matches: 12. Written as DNA, the CDR3 is TGTGCCATTCGGGGCGGGGGGACCTCTGACGAGCAGTACTTC. It codes for CAIRGGGTSDEQYF.

The V and J genes are TRBV30 and TRBJ2-7; D possibly corresponds to TRBD2 (5 bases). Deletions cut 6 bases from V and 1 base from J, with 13 bases between. CDR3 length: 13 amino acids. From germline, CDR1 is GTSNPN and CDR2 SVGIG (reference sequence). The CDR3 loop is CACEEGASYEQYF. CDR3 DNA: TGTGCCTGTGAAGAGGGCGCGTCCTACGAGCAGTACTTC.

This clone was seen a single time. This chain joins TRBV7-9 and TRBJ1-1; TRBD1 matches at 8 bases. Germline values: CDR1 SEHNR, CDR2 FQNEAQ (reference sequence). The CDR3 length is 14 residues. Trimming cost V 5 bases and J 5 bases; bases outside gene matches: 7. CDR3 in DNA: TGTGCCAGCAGCCCCGGACAGGGAGGTACTGAAGCTTTCTTT. Its protein is CASSPGQGGTEAFF.

This chain uses TRBV4-1 with TRBJ1-1; 9 nucleotides align to TRBD1. The CDR3 has 17 amino acids. V was clipped by 4 bases and J by 5 bases; unmatched bases: 14. Germline values: CDR1 MGHRA, CDR2 YSYEKL. CDR3 DNA: TGCGCCAGCAGCCGATATGACAGGGGGGCTTTAAGGACTGAAGCTTTCTTT. Its translation is CASSRYDRGALRTEAFF.

The V and J genes are TRBV5-1 and TRBJ2-1, with a weak D call TRBD1 (5 bases). V was cut by 5 bases and J by 9 bases, with 9 bases left in between. Germline V CDR1 and CDR2: SGHRS, YFSETQ. The CDR3 totals 11 residues. The CDR3 DNA is TGCGCCAGCAGTGCAGGGATTGAGCAGTTCTTC. This sequence encodes CASSAGIEQFF. The full variable domain, rest sourced from reference TRBV5-1 and TRBJ2-1, is KAGVTQTPRYLIKTRGQQVTLSCSPISGHRSVSWYQQTPGQGLQFLFEYFSETQRNKGNFPGRFSGRQFSNSRSEMNVSTLELGDSALYLCASSAGIEQFFGPGTRLTVL.

The chain recombines TRBV6-5 with TRBJ1-2; possibly TRBD1 for D (5 bases). CDR3 length: 13 residues. Germline V CDR1 and CDR2: MNHEY, SVGAGI. V was shortened by 2 bases and J by 7 bases, with 11 bases between the two germline ends. The CDR3 loop reads CASSYEGASGYTF. The CDR3 DNA sequence: TGTGCCAGCAGTTACGAAGGGGCCTCTGGCTACACCTTC.

The CDR3 here is CASSLVRQGLGGANVLTF. CDR3 nucleotide sequence: TGTGCCAGCAGCTTAGTAAGACAGGGCCTAGGTGGGGCCAACGTCCTGACTTTC. The J gene is TRBJ2-6, the V gene TRBV7-6; 7 bases are a match to TRBD1. Trimming removed 1 base from V and 3 bases from J; junction bases left unmatched: 9. The CDR3 is made up of 18 amino acids. Germline CDR1 reads SGHVS; CDR2 reads FNYEAQ.

V is TRBV4-1 and J is TRBJ1-6; 8 bases line up with TRBD1. The J segment lost 7 bases and the V segment lost 1 base, leaving 6 bases of the junction unmatched. This CDR3 comprises 16 residues. The germline V gene has CDR1 MGHRA and CDR2 YSYEKL. CDR3 residues: CASSQGRRGQNSPLHF. CDR3 coding DNA: TGCGCCAGCAGCCAAGGCCGCAGGGGGCAGAATTCACCCCTCCACTTT.

The V gene is TRBV24-1, the J gene TRBJ1-2; the D is unclear. CDR1 KGHDR and CDR2 SFDVKD come from the germline V gene. This CDR3 is built from 13 residues. V dropped 6 bases and J dropped 2 bases, with 9 bases sitting between them. For the CDR3, the DNA is TGTGCCACCAGTCCCGGGATGAACTATGGCTACACCTTC. It specifies CATSPGMNYGYTF.

The DNA for the CDR3 is TGTGCCAGCAGTTCGGTAGTTGAAGCTTTCTTT. As protein: CASSSVVEAFF. V and J are TRBV28 and TRBJ1-1; no definite D call. The CDR3 spans 11 residues. In germline, CDR1 is MDHEN, CDR2 SYDVKM. Trimming pared 4 bases from V and 7 bases from J, leaving 7 bases between.

The V and J genes are TRBV3-1 (or the pseudogene TRBV3-2) and TRBJ2-6, with D unclear. V was pared by 7 bases and J by 0 bases, with 16 bases between. The germline CDR1 and CDR2 sequences are LGHDT and YNNKEL (reference sequence). This CDR3 is 17 amino acids long. The CDR3 sequence is CASTPEAGVSGANVLTF. CDR3 nucleotides: TGTGCCAGCACCCCTGAGGCCGGCGTCTCTGGGGCCAACGTCCTGACTTTC.

This chain links TRBV2 with TRBJ2-1, with 8 bases identical to TRBD1. Germline V gene data show CDR1 as SNHLY and CDR2 as FYNNEI. The CDR3 runs 13 residues. The V gene end was trimmed by 11 bases and the J gene end by 4 bases; junction bases not matched to a gene: 7. The CDR3 loop is CAGDRGVYNEQFF. The CDR3 DNA sequence: TGTGCCGGCGACAGGGGAGTTTACAATGAGCAGTTCTTC.

CDR3 sequence reads: CASSFNRQGFDGYTF. CDR3 bases: TGTGCCAGCAGCTTCAACCGACAGGGCTTCGATGGCTACACCTTC. The chain has TRBV14 and TRBJ1-2, with 7 positions matching TRBD1. The J segment lost 6 bases and the V segment lost 5 bases, leaving 12 bases of the junction unmatched. The germline V gene encodes CDR1 SGHDN and CDR2 FVKESK. This CDR3 spans 15 amino acids.

V usage is TRBV4-1 and J usage is TRBJ2-3, with D unclear. The germline V gene has CDR1 MGHRA and CDR2 YSYEKL. Trimming shortened V by 4 bases and J by 0 bases, and 14 bases separated the two germline ends. This CDR3 is 16 amino acids long. CDR3 protein: CASSLEYTTSTDTQYF. DNA of the CDR3: TGCGCCAGCAGCCTGGAGTACACCACTAGCACAGATACGCAGTATTTT.

The chain has TRBV5-1 and TRBJ2-2, with D perhaps TRBD1 (5 bases). V gave up 4 bases and J gave up 6 bases, with 19 bases separating them. Looked up from germline, CDR1 is SGHRS and CDR2 is YFSETQ. The length of the CDR3 is 16 residues. The CDR3 reads CASSHNTQGSSGELFF. The CDR3 nucleotides read TGCGCCAGCAGCCACAATACGCAGGGCAGTTCCGGGGAGCTGTTTTTT.

V is TRBV28 and J is TRBJ2-3; TRBD2 matches at 7 bases. Germline lookup yields CDR1 MDHEN and CDR2 SYDVKM. Trimming cost V 4 bases and J 1 base; bases outside gene matches: 5. The CDR3 totals 15 residues. The CDR3 coding sequence is TGTGCCAGCAGTTACCTAAGCGGGGGCACAGATACGCAGTATTTT. This gives the protein CASSYLSGGTDTQYF.

This clone appeared once. This chain joins TRBV27 and TRBJ1-2; tentative D call: TRBD1 (6 bases). This CDR3 spans 13 amino acids. Trimming left V 5 bases short and J 4 bases short, with 11 bases between. CDR1 is MNHEY, CDR2 SMNVEV, per germline (reference sequence). The chain's CDR3 is CASSGGLLYGYTF. The CDR3 region has the DNA TGTGCCAGCAGTGGGGGCCTGCTCTATGGCTACACCTTC.

This chain links TRBV5-3 with TRBJ2-7, with 7 bases aligning to TRBD1. TRBV5-3 is treated as an ORF (open reading frame) with a function not yet certain. The trim removed 5 bases at V and 6 bases at J, leaving 8 bases unmatched. CDR3 size: 13 residues. The chain's CDR3 is CARRWDRWGEQYF. The CDR3 DNA reads as TGTGCCAGAAGGTGGGACAGATGGGGCGAGCAGTACTTC.

J is TRBJ2-7 and V is TRBV30; D is perhaps TRBD2 (5 bases). This CDR3 has 11 amino acids. Deletions cut 4 bases from V and 6 bases from J, with 10 bases between. In germline, CDR1 is GTSNPN, CDR2 SVGIG (reference sequence). The CDR3 sequence is CAWNNGGEQYF. The CDR3 DNA sequence: TGTGCCTGGAACAATGGAGGCGAGCAGTACTTC.

The chain is built from TRBV29-1 and TRBJ1-2, with D perhaps matching TRBD1 (6 bases). V lost 2 bases and J 6 bases, leaving 10 bases between the germline ends. Germline V gives CDR1 SQVTM, CDR2 ANQGSEA. This CDR3 contains 12 residues. In DNA, the CDR3 is TGCAGCGTTGAAAGCAGGGGCAATGGCTACACCTTC. As protein: CSVESRGNGYTF.

The CDR3 loop is CASSTTVSGNTIYF. DNA of the CDR3: TGTGCCAGCAGTACCACAGTCTCTGGAAACACCATATATTTT. The rearrangement uses TRBV28 and TRBJ1-3; D uncertain. The CDR3 length is 14 residues. Germline CDR1 MDHEN, CDR2 SYDVKM. Trimming left V 5 bases short and J 0 bases short, with 8 bases between.

The V call is TRBV7-6, the J call TRBJ2-3, with a weak D call TRBD2 (6 bases). Looked up from germline, CDR1 is SGHVS and CDR2 is FNYEAQ. There are 16 residues in the CDR3. Deletions cut 1 base from V and 1 base from J, with 12 bases between. CDR3 sequence reads: CASSLGVRGRTDTQYF. The CDR3 DNA sequence: TGTGCCAGCAGCTTAGGGGTGCGGGGCCGCACAGATACGCAGTATTTT.

The rearrangement uses TRBV9 and TRBJ2-1; TRBD2 agrees at 15 bases. The J segment lost 4 bases and the V segment lost 3 bases, leaving 5 bases of the junction unmatched. The CDR3 loop spans 17 amino acids. Germline CDR1 reads SGDLS; CDR2 reads YYNGEE. The DNA of the CDR3 is TGTGCCAGCAGCGCCCGGACTAGCGGGGGGGGATACAATGAGCAGTTCTTC. The encoded protein is CASSARTSGGGYNEQFF.

V usage is TRBV28 and J usage is TRBJ2-2; D is undetermined. The germline gives CDR1 MDHEN, CDR2 SYDVKM. V lost 2 bases, J lost 3 bases, and 10 bases lay in between. The length of the CDR3 is 15 residues. This CDR3 reads CASSLTLGYTGELFF. CDR3 in DNA: TGTGCCAGCAGTTTAACGCTGGGCTACACCGGGGAGCTGTTTTTT.

V usage is TRBV27 and J usage is TRBJ2-3; 7 bases match TRBD1. J lost 2 bases, V lost 10 bases, and 9 bases had no gene match. From germline, CDR1 is MNHEY and CDR2 SMNVEV (reference sequence). The CDR3 loop spans 14 amino acids. The CDR3, as DNA: TGTGCCACCTCTTTGACAGGGAACACAGATACGCAGTATTTT. Translated: CATSLTGNTDTQYF.

The V call is TRBV30, the J call TRBJ2-1; D gene ambiguous. CDR3 size: 13 residues. V lost 0 bases and J 6 bases, leaving 9 bases between the germline ends. Germline-derived CDR1 and CDR2 are GTSNPN and SVGIG (reference sequence). CDR3 loop: CAWSVGSRNEQFF. The CDR3 nucleotides read TGTGCCTGGAGTGTAGGTAGCCGCAATGAGCAGTTCTTC.